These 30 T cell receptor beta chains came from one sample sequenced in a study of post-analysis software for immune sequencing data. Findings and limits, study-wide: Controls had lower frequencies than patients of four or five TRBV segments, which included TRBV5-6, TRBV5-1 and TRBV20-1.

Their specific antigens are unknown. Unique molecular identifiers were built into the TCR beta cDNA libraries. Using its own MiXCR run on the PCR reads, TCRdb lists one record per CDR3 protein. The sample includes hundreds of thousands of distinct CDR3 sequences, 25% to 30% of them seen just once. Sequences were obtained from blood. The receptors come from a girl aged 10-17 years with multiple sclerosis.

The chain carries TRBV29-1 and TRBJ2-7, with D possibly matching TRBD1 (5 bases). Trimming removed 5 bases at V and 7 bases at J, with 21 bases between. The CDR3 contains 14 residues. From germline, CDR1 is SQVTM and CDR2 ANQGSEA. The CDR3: CSVLLRSGRGEQYF. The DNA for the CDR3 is TGCAGCGTTCTTCTCAGGTCAGGGCGAGGTGAGCAGTACTTC.

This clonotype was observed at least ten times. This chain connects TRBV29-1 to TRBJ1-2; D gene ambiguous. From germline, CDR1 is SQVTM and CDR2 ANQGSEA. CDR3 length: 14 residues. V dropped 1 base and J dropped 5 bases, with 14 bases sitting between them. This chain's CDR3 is CSVEGAGWRYGYTF. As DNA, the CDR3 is TGCAGCGTTGAAGGGGCAGGTTGGAGATATGGCTACACCTTC.

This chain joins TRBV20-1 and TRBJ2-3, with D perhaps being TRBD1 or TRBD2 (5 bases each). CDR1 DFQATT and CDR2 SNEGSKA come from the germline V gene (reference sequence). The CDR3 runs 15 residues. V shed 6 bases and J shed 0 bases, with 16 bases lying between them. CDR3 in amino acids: CSAWGRGASTDTQYF. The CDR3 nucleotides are TGCAGTGCCTGGGGCCGGGGAGCTAGCACAGATACGCAGTATTTT.

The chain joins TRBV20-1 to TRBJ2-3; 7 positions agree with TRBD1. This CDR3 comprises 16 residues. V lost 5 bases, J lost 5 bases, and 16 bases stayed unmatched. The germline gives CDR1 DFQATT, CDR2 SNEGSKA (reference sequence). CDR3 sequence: CSAVRQGRSAGDTQYF. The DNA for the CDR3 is TGCAGTGCTGTCCGACAGGGAAGGTCCGCGGGAGATACGCAGTATTTT.

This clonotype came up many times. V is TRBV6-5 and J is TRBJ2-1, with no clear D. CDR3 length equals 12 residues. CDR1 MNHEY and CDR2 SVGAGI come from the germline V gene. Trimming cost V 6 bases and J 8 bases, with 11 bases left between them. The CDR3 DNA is TGTGCCAGCAGCCGCACTGGGGATGAGCAGTTCTTC. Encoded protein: CASSRTGDEQFF.

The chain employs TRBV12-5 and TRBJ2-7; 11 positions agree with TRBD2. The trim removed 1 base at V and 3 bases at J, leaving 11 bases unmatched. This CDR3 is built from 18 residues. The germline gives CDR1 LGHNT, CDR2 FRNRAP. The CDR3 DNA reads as TGTGCTAGTGGTTTGGGGACATACGGGACTAGCGGAAACTACGAGCAGTACTTC. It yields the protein CASGLGTYGTSGNYEQYF. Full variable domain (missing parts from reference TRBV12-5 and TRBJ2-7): DARVTQTPRHKVTEMGQEVTMRCQPILGHNTVFWYRQTMMQGLELLAYFRNRAPLDDSGMPKDRFSAEMPDATLATLKIQPSEPRDSAVYFCASGLGTYGTSGNYEQYFGPGTRLTVT.

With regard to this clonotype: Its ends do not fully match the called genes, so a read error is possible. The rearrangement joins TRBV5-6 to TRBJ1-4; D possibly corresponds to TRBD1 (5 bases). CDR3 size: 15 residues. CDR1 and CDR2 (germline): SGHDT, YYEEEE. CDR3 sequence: CTSSFSTGGNEKLFF. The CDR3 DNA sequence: TGTACCAGCAGCTTTTCTACAGGCGGAAATGAAAAACTGTTTTTT.

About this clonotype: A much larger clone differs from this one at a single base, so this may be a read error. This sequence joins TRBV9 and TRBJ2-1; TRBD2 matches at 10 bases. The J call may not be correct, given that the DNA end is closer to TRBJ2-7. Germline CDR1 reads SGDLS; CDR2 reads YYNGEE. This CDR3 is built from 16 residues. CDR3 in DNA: TGTGCCAGCAGCGTAGTGAGCGGGGGGGCCTACAATGAGCAGTACTTC. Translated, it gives CASSVVSGGAYNEQYF.

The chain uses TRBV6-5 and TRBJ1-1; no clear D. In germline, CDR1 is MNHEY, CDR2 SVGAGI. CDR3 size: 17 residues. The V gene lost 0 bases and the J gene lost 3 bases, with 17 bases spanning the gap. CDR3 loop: CASSYSVGWIRDTEAFF. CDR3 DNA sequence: TGTGCCAGCAGTTACTCGGTTGGGTGGATTCGGGACACTGAAGCTTTCTTT.

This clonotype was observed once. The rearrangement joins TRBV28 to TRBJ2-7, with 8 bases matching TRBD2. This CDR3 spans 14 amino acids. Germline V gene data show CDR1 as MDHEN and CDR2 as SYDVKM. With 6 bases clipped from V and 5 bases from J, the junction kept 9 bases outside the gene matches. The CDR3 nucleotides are TGTGCCAGCAGGGGAGCGGGAGACAAGAACGAGCAGTACTTC. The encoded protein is CASRGAGDKNEQYF.

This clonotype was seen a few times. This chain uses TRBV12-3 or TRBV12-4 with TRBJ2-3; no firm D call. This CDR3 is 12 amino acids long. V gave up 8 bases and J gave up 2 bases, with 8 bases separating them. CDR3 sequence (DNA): TGTGCCAGCTTTAACCCCACAGATACGCAGTATTTT. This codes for CASFNPTDTQYF.

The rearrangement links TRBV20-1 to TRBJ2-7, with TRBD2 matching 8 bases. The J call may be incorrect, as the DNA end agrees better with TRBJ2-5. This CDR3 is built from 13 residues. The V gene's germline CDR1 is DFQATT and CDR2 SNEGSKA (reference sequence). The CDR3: CSARPPGGETQYF. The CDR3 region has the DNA TGCAGTGCACGACCTCCGGGAGGGGAGACCCAGTACTTC.

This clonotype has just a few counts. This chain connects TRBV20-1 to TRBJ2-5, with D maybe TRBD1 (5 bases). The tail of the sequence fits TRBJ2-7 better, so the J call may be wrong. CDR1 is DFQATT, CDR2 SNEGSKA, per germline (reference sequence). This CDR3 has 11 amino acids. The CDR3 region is CSASDRHEQYF. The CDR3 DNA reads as TGCAGTGCTAGTGACAGACACGAGCAGTACTTC.

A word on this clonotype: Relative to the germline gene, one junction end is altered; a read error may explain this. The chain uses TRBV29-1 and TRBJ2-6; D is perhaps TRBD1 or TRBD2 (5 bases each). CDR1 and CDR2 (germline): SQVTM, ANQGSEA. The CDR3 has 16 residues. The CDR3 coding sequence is TGCAGCGCCTCGGGGCAGAATAGGGCTGGGGCCAACATCCTGACTTTC. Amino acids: CSASGQNRAGANILTF.

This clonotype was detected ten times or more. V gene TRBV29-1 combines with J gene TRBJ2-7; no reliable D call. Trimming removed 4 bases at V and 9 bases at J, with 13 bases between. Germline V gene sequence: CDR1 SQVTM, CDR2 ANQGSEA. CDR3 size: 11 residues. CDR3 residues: CSVVLGLRQYF. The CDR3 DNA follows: TGCAGCGTTGTCCTAGGGTTACGGCAGTACTTC.

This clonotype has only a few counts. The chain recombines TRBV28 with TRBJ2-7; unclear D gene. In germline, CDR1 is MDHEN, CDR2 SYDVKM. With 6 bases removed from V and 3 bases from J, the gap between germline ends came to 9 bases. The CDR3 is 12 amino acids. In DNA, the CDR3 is TGTGCCAGCAGAGGCCAGTACTACGAGCAGTACTTC. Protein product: CASRGQYYEQYF.

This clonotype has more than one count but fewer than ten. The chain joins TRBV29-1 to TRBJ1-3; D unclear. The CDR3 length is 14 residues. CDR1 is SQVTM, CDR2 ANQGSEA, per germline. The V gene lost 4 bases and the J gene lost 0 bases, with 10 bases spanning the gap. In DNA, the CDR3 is TGCAGCGTTGGAGCGGGTAACTCTGGAAACACCATATATTTT. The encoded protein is CSVGAGNSGNTIYF.

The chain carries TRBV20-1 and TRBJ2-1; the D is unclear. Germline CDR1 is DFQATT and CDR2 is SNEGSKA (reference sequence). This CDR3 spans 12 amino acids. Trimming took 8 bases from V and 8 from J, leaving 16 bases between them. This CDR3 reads CSTQTGADEQFF. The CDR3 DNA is TGCAGTACCCAGACCGGCGCCGATGAGCAGTTCTTC.

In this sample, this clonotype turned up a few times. The CDR3 sequence is CASSFELDLRGQYF. The CDR3 nucleotides are TGTGCCAGCAGTTTCGAACTGGATCTCCGGGGGCAGTACTTC. The chain couples TRBV28 to TRBJ2-5, with D tentatively TRBD2 (6 bases). Looked up from germline, CDR1 is MDHEN and CDR2 is SYDVKM. The V gene lost 3 bases and the J gene lost 11 bases, with 19 bases spanning the gap. The CDR3 has 14 residues.

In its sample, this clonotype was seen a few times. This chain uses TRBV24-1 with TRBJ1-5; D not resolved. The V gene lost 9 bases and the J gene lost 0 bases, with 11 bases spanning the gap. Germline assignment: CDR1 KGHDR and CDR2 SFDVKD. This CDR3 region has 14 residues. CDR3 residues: CATGRTGSNQPQHF. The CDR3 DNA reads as TGTGCCACCGGCCGGACGGGTAGCAATCAGCCCCAGCATTTT.

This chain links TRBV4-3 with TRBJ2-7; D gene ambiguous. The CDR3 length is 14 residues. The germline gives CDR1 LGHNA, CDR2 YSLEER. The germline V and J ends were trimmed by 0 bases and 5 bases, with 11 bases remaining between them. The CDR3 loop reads CASSQDFRGDEQYF. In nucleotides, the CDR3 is TGCGCCAGCAGCCAAGACTTTCGTGGGGACGAGCAGTACTTC.

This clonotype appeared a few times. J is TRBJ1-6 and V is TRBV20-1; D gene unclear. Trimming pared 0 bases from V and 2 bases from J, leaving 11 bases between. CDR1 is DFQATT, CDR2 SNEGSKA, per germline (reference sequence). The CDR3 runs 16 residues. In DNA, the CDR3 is TGCAGTGCTAGAGAAGAGGGCCCGACCTATAATTCACCCCTCCACTTT. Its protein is CSAREEGPTYNSPLHF.

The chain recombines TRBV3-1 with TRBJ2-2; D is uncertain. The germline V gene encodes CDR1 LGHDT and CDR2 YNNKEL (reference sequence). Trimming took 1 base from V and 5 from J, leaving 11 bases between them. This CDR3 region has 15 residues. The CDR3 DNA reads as TGTGCCAGCAGCCAAGGTCGTTGGGGAACCGGGGAGCTGTTTTTT. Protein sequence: CASSQGRWGTGELFF.

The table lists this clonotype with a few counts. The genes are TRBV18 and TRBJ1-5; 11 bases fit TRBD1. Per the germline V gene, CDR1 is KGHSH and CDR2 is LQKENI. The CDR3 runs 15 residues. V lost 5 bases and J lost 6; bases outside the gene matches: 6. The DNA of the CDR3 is TGTGCCAGCTCAGGAGCGGGACAGGGGGGTCAGCCCCAGCATTTT. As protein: CASSGAGQGGQPQHF.

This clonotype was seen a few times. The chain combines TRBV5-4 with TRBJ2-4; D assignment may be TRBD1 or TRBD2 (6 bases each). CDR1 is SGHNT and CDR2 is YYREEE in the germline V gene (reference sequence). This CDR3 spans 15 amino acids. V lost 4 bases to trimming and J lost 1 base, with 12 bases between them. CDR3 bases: TGTGCCAGCAGCGCCCGAGGGGGGGCCAAAAACATTCAGTACTTC. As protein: CASSARGGAKNIQYF. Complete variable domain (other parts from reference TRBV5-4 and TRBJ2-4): ETGVTQSPTHLIKTRGQQVTLRCSSQSGHNTVSWYQQALGQGPQFIFQYYREEENGRGNFPPRFSGLQFPNYSSELNVNALELDDSALYLCASSARGGAKNIQYFGAGTRLSVL.

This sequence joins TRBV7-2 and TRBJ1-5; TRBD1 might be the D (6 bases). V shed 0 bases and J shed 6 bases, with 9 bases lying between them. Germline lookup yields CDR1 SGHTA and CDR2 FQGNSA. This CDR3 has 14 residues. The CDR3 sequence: CASSLARGAQPQHF. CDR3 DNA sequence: TGTGCCAGCAGCTTAGCTCGGGGGGCTCAGCCCCAGCATTTT.

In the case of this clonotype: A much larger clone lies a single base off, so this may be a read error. CDR3 region: CASTITDTQYF. The CDR3 nucleotides are TGTGCCAGCACCATCACAGATACGCAGTATTTT. The chain couples TRBV28 to TRBJ2-3; no clear D gene. The germline V gene encodes CDR1 MDHEN and CDR2 SYDVKM. The CDR3 length is 11 residues. V lost 7 bases and J lost 2, with 4 bases in between.

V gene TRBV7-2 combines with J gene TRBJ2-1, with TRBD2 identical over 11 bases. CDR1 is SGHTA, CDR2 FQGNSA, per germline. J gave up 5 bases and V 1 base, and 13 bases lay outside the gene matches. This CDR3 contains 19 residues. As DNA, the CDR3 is TGTGCCAGCAGCTTAGTTTACCCGACTAGCGGGACTTTTGACAATGAGCAGTTCTTC. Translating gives CASSLVYPTSGTFDNEQFF.

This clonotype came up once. CDR3 sequence (DNA): TGTGCCAGCAGTCACGGACTAGCGGCTAACTACGAGCAGTACTTC. Protein: CASSHGLAANYEQYF. The V gene is TRBV7-2, the J gene TRBJ2-7; 10 bases match TRBD2. The V gene end was trimmed by 6 bases and the J gene end by 3 bases; junction bases not matched to a gene: 8. CDR3 length equals 15 residues. CDR1 is SGHTA and CDR2 is FQGNSA in the germline V gene.

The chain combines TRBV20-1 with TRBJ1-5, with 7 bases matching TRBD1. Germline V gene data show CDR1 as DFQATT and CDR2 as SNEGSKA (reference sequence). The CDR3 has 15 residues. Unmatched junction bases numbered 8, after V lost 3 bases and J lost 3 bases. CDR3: CSARLQGVANQPQHF. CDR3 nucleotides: TGCAGTGCTAGGCTGCAGGGGGTTGCCAATCAGCCCCAGCATTTT.